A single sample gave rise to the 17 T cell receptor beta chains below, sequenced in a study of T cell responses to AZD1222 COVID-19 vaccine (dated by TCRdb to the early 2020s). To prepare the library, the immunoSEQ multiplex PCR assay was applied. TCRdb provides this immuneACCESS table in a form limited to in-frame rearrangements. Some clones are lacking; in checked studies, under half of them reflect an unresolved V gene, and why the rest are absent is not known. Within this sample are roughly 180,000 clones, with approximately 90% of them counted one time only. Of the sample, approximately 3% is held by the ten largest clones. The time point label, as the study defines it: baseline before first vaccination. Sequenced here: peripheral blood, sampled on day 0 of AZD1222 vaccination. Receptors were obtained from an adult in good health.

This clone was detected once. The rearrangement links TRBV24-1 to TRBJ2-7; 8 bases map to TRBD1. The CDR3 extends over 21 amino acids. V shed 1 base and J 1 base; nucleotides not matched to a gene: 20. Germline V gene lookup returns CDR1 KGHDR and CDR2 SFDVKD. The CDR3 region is CATSDFVNEGQARRESYEQYF. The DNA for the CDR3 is TGTGCCACCAGTGATTTTGTTAACGAGGGACAGGCACGGCGGGAATCCTACGAGCAGTACTTC.

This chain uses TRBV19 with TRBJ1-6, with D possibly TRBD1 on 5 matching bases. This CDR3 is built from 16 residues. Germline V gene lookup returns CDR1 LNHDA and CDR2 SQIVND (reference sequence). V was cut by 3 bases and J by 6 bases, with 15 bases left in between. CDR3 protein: CASSIIGASGNSPLHF. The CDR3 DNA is TGTGCCAGTAGTATTATCGGGGCCTCGGGTAATTCACCCCTCCACTTT.

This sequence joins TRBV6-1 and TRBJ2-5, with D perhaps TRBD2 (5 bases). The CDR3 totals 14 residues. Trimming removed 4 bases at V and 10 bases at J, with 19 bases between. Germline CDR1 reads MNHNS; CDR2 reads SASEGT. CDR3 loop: CASSANHAGVLQYF. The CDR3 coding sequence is TGTGCCAGCAGTGCAAACCACGCCGGGGTACTCCAGTACTTC.

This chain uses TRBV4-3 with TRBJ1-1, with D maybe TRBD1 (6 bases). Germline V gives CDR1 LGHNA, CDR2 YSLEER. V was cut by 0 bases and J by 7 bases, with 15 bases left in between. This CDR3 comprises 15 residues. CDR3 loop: CASSQDWTVPGEAFF. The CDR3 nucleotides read TGCGCCAGCAGCCAAGATTGGACAGTCCCTGGTGAAGCTTTCTTT.

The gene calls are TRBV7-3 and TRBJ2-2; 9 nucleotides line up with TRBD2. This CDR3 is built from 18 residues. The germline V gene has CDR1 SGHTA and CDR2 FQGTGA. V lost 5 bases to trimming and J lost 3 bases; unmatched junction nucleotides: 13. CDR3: CASSAPPKTSGDTGELFF. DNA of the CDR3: TGTGCCAGCAGCGCACCGCCGAAGACTAGCGGAGACACCGGGGAGCTGTTTTTT.

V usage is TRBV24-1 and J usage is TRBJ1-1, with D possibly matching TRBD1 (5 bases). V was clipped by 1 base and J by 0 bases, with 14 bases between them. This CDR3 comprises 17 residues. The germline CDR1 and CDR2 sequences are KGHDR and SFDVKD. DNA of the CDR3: TGTGCCACCAGTGATTTAAGGGGAAGGTCGGTGAACACTGAAGCTTTCTTT. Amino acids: CATSDLRGRSVNTEAFF.

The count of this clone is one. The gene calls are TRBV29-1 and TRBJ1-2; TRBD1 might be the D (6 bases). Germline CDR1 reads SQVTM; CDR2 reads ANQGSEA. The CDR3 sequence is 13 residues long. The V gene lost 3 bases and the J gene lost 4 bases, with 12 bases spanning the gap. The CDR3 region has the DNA TGCAGCGTTGATGGGGGGCTAGGCTATGGCTACACCTTC. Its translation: CSVDGGLGYGYTF.

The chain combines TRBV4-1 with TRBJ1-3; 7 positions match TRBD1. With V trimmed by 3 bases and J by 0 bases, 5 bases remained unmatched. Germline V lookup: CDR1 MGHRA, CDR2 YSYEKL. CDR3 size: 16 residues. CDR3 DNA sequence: TGCGCCAGCAGCCAGCCAGGGGGGGGCTCTGGAAACACCATATATTTT. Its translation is CASSQPGGGSGNTIYF.

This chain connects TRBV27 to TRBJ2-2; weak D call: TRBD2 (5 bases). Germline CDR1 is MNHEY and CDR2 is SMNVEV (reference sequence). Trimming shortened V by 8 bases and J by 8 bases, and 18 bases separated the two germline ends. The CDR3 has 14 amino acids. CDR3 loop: CASGVRVKAGELFF. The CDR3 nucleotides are TGTGCCAGCGGGGTGCGGGTAAAAGCGGGGGAGCTGTTTTTT.

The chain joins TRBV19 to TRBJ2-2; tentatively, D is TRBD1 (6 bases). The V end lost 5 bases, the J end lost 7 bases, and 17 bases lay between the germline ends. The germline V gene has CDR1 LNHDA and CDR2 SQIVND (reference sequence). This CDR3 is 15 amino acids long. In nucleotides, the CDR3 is TGTGCCAGTAGTGCAGCTGGGGGCGCCGTCGGGGAGCTGTTTTTT. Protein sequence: CASSAAGGAVGELFF.

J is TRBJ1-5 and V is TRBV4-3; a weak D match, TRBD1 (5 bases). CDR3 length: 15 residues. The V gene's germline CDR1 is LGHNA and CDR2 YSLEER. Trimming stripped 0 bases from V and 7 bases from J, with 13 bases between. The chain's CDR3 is CASSQDRAGRQPQHF. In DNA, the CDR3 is TGCGCCAGCAGCCAAGATAGGGCAGGGCGACAGCCCCAGCATTTT.

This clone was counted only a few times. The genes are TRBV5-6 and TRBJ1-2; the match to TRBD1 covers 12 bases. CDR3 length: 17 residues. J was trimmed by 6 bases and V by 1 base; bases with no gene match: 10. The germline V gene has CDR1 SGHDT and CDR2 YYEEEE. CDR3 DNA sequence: TGTGCCAGCAGCTTGAGAGGGACAGGGGGCGTTCAGGATGGCTACACCTTC. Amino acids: CASSLRGTGGVQDGYTF.

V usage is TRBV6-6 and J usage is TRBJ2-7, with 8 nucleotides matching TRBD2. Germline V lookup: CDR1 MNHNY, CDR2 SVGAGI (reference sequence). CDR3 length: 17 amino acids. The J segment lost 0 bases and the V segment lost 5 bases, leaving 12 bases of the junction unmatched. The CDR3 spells CASSPISGGSFSYEQYF. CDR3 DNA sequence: TGTGCCAGCAGTCCCATAAGCGGGGGCTCCTTCTCCTACGAGCAGTACTTC.

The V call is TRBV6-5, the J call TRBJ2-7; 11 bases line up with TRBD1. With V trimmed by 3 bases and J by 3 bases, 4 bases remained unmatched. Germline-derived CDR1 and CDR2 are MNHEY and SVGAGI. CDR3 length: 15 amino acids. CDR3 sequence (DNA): TGTGCCAGCAGTTATAGGGACAGGGGGTGCTACGAGCAGTACTTC. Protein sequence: CASSYRDRGCYEQYF.

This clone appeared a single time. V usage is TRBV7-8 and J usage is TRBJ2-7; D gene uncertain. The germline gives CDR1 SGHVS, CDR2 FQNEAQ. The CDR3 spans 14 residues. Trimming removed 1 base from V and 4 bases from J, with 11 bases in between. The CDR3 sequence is CASSLGASAYEQYF. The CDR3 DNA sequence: TGTGCCAGCAGCTTAGGGGCCAGTGCTTACGAGCAGTACTTC.

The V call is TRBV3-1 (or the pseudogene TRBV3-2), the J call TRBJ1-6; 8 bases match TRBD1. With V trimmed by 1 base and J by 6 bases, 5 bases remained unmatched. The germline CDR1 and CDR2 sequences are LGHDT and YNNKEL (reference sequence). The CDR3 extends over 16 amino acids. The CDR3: CASSQVGTGLNSPLHF. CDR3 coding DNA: TGTGCCAGCAGCCAAGTAGGGACAGGACTTAATTCACCCCTCCACTTT.

The CDR3 loop is CASSEAPGSNQPQHF. CDR3 nucleotide sequence: TGTGCCAGCAGTGAAGCCCCGGGGAGCAATCAGCCCCAGCATTTT. The chain uses TRBV6-1 and TRBJ1-5, with no clear D. Trimming pared 0 bases from V and 1 base from J, leaving 7 bases between. CDR1 is MNHNS and CDR2 is SASEGT in the germline V gene. CDR3 length equals 15 residues.